The sequence of this T cell receptor beta chain was determined in a study of cytomegalovirus exposure and HLA in healthy donors. A roughly 120-subject validation cohort, separate from the roughly 700-subject first cohort, supplied the donors. Using immunoSEQ multiplex PCR, the repertoire was profiled, and TCRdb retains in-frame clones only, with some absent. Seen here are some 110,000 clones, around 87% observed once, and the top ten hold about 4%. With respect to this clone: Its target is not known.

Study-level results: Using the classifier, cytomegalovirus status was reportedly diagnosed with high specificity and sensitivity. A few of the chains that were CMV-associated were confirmed in vitro to be specific for CMV antigens. First-cohort TCR clusters tended to co-occur in the roughly 120 validation repertoires, a later analysis found.

The CDR3 is made up of 15 amino acids. V gave up 8 bases and J gave up 5 bases; unmatched junction bases: 7. Germline CDR1 reads MDHEN; CDR2 reads SYDVKM. Sequenced sample: PBMCs. This TCR was recovered from a woman aged 18-29 years in good health and CMV-seropositive. The genes are TRBV28 and TRBJ2-2, with TRBD1 identical over 11 bases. The CDR3 bases are TGTGCCAGCGTCAGGGGGACAGGGGGGACCGGGGAGCTGTTTTTT. Amino acid sequence: CASVRGTGGTGELFF.